The source of this T cell receptor beta chain is a study of graft-versus-host responses after intestinal transplantation. Study in general: Among the recipients, all got anti-thymocyte globulin induction and then tacrolimus and steroids for about 3 years.

This clone was seen once. Its antigen is undetermined. Study results and limitations: Recipient marrow showed GvH clones, some seen first in ileum or blood. Some patients had graft-donor T cell macrochimerism. In their allografts, the ratios of graft-versus-host to host-versus-graft T cell clones were high.

Only in-frame clones appear in the TCRdb table, and some are missing; sequencing was by immunoSEQ multiplex PCR. The profile covers more than 2,500 clones, with approximately 74% appearing a single time and 10% taken by the ten largest. Intraepithelial plus lamina propria lymphocytes were released by processing graft tissue. The J segment lost 9 bases and the V segment lost 5 bases, leaving 6 bases of the junction unmatched. The V gene's germline CDR1 is SEHNR and CDR2 FQNEAQ (reference sequence). The CDR3 contains 14 residues. This specimen was ileum tissue, taken roughly 5 and 7 days after intestinal transplantation. This receptor was identified in a human patient who received an intestinal transplant, so some T cells may come from the graft donor. The chain couples TRBV7-9 to TRBJ1-6, with 8 bases identical to TRBD1. In DNA form, the CDR3 reads TGTGCCAGCAGCCTGGGACAGGTCACTTCACCCCTCCACTTT. It is translated as CASSLGQVTSPLHF.